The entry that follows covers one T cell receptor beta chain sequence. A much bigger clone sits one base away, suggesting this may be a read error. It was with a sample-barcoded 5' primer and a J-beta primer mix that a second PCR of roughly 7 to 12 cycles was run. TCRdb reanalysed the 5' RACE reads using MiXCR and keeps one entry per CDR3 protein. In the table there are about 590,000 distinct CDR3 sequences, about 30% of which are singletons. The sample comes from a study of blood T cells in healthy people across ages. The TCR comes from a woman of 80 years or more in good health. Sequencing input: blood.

The DNA for the CDR3 is TGTGCCTCCAGTGAGGCGGGTGCCTACGAGCAGTACTTC. It is translated as CASSEAGAYEQYF. V gene TRBV24-1 combines with J gene TRBJ2-7; perhaps TRBD2 as D (5 bases). CDR1 and CDR2 from the germline V gene are KGHDR and SFDVKD. CDR3 size: 13 residues.